The TCR beta chain under discussion was sequenced for a study of T cells in Graves' hyperthyroidism and ophthalmopathy. Germline CDR1 is DFQATT and CDR2 is SNEGSKA (reference sequence). V was cut by 1 base and J by 7 bases, with 7 bases left in between. The CDR3 is 11 residues long. TCR beta CDR3 region amplification was performed from RNA transcripts. The HTBI primer set was used in a first-round RT-PCR of the TCR CDR3. TCRdb re-called the multiplex PCR reads with MiXCR, one entry per CDR3 protein. Of over 250,000 distinct CDR3 sequences in the sample, under 30% are singletons; the top ten hold 25% to 30%.

The material sequenced was blood. The TCR originated in a man aged 40-49 years with Graves' hyperthyroidism that later progressed to Graves' ophthalmopathy. The chain uses TRBV20-1 and TRBJ1-2, with D possibly being TRBD1 (6 bases). The CDR3 bases are TGCAGTGCTAGAGGAGGGGGTGGCTACACCTTC. This translates into CSARGGGGYTF.